The entry below gives a single TCR beta chain sequence along with its context. This clonotype was found once. Its target antigen remains unknown. The limits of the CDR3 on the DNA are not certain, so only TCRdb's listed CDR3 is given. These data originate in a study of Graves' ophthalmopathy and Graves' hyperthyroidism (dated by TCRdb to 2016 to 2019). Study-wide context: A patient counted as having stable hyperthyroidism if there was no progression to ophthalmopathy within 18 months of follow-up. The study used TCR beta repertoire signatures to distinguish Graves' ophthalmopathy from Graves' hyperthyroidism and to predict progression to ophthalmopathy. In total, 120 to 150 blood samples were TCR-sequenced: around 42 ophthalmopathy, roughly 80 hyperthyroidism and roughly 17 hyperthyroidism-to-ophthalmopathy patients. A discovery set of 95 to 100 patients (approximately 42 ophthalmopathy, 55 to 60 stable hyperthyroidism) was enrolled to explore V-J signatures distinguishing ophthalmopathy from hyperthyroidism. An independent validation cohort comprised some 19 hyperthyroidism patients and 17 patients who later progressed from hyperthyroidism to ophthalmopathy. In five to seven hyperthyroidism patients, T-cell repertoires of thyroid tissue and blood were compared. Once sampling was done, hyperthyroidism patients were given methimazole at a starting dose of 30 mg daily, while ophthalmopathy patients were given high-dose intravenous methylprednisolone.

From cysteine to phenylalanine, the CDR3 is 19 amino acids long. CDR1 SNHLY and CDR2 FYNNEI are derived from the germline V gene. Study-wide conclusions, independent of this receptor: Most of the expanded thyroid clonotypes with a frequency above 0.001 were also detected in blood, and it was suggested that the thyroid immune response may be reflected by blood repertoires. Ophthalmopathy was separated from stable hyperthyroidism by the 13-signature model with about 90% sensitivity and less than 82% specificity in cross-validation and with 80%/75% in the test set. Sample size was not predetermined statistically, and investigators were not blinded to group allocation. In validation, the model predicted ophthalmopathy progression with over 60% sensitivity and roughly 72% specificity; some 13 predicted patients were CT-confirmed with GO in a median of 6.5 months.

For repertoire sequencing, the TCR beta CDR3 regions were amplified from RNA transcripts. The first round of RT-PCR was done with HTBI primers and the Qiagen OneStep RT-PCR kit, and was followed by a second round of multiplex PCR, then size selection and purification. Libraries were sequenced paired-end with 100 bp reads on an Illumina HiSeq2000. As for the authors' bioinformatics: Reads were processed with SOAPnuke, discarding reads with adapters, uncalled bases, mean Phred below 15, or no exact constant-primer or identifier match. COPE v1.2.5 was used to merge high-quality paired reads. Unique nucleotide sequences were defined as clonotypes and aligned to IMGT TRB V, D and J references using MiTCR v1.1. The analysis was limited to V-J combinations with a frequency above 0.0001, which together covered 99.2% of the repertoires. For each V-J combination, a TCR clonal expansion and chaos score was defined as F50 clonal expansion divided by the chaos observed in the TCRdist matrix. Welch's t-statistics and random forest were used to reduce the features to 10 to 15 V-J combinations, which were then used as input to a naive Bayes classifier. Thyroid-blood repertoire similarity was quantified with the Morisita-Horn index. TCRdb reprocessing: public reads trimmed at Q25 with fastp, clones called with MiXCR, in-frame beta chains kept. Under each unique CDR3 protein, matching rows form one entry showing the most common genes and DNA. For this entry, the V and J calls and clone size follow TCRdb and not the study's own pipeline. The table for this sample lists around 590,000 distinct CDR3 sequences; roughly 39% of them were counted only once. The top ten hold roughly 4% of the sample.

The hyperthyroidism patients were 18 to 65 years old and newly diagnosed, with a disease duration of less than 2 months. Patients were excluded if they had other autoimmune diseases, uncontrolled infections, pregnancy or lactation. Diagnosis relied on clinical symptoms, serum thyroxine, TRAb, thyroid ultrasound and orbital computed tomography. Trizol reagent was used to extract the total RNA, and its quality was then checked on an Agilent 2100 Bioanalyzer. The sequence came from an adult man with Graves' hyperthyroidism. The chain is made from TRBV2 and TRBJ2-2. The sequenced material came from peripheral blood or thyroid tissue (not recorded which). The CDR3 region: CASSEAVQDRARTPGSCFF.